The source of this T cell receptor beta chain is a study of control samples from healthy donors and cancer patients. Sequenced by immunoSEQ multiplex PCR; TCRdb stores in-frame clones only, minus some. The data hold approximately 87,000 clones, with 90% to 95% observed a single time. Per the germline V gene, CDR1 is KGHDR and CDR2 is SFDVKD. The CDR3 extends over 13 amino acids. The ends were cut back, 4 bases at V and 5 bases at J, with 8 bases in the middle. The TCR was taken from a man aged 50-60 years in good health. Material for sequencing was blood. The rearrangement uses TRBV24-1 and TRBJ1-5; no clear D. The CDR3 is CATSDRLDQPQHF. CDR3 DNA: TGTGCCACCAGTGACCGCTTGGATCAGCCCCAGCATTTT.